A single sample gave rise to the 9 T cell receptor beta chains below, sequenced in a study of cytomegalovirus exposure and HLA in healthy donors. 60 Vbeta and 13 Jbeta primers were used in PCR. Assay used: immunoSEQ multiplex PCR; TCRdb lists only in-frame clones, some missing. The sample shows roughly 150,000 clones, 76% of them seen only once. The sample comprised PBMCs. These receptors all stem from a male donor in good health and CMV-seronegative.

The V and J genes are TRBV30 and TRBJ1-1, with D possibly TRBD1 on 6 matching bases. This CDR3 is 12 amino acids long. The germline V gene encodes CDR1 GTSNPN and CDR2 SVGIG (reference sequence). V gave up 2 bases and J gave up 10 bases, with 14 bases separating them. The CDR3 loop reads CAWSSTGTRAFF. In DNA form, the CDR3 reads TGTGCCTGGAGTTCCACAGGGACGCGAGCTTTCTTT.

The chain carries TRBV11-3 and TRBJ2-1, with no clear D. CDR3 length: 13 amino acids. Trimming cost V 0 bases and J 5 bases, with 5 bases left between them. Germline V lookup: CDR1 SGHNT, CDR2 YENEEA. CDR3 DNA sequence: TGTGCCAGCAGCTTAGAACTACACAATGAGCAGTTCTTC. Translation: CASSLELHNEQFF.

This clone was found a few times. The CDR3 DNA sequence: TGTGCCAGTAGTATAGATCATGTTTTGGGGGACAGCATGAACACTGAAGCTTTCTTT. This translates into CASSIDHVLGDSMNTEAFF. This chain links TRBV19 with TRBJ1-1, with 7 bases identical to TRBD1. The CDR3 runs to 19 residues. Germline-derived CDR1 and CDR2 are LNHDA and SQIVND (reference sequence). Unmatched junction bases numbered 13, after V lost 0 bases and J lost 0 bases.

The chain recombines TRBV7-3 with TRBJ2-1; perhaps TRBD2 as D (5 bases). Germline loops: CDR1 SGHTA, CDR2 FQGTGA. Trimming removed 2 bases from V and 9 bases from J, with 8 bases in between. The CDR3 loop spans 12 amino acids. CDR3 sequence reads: CASSLGGGEQFF. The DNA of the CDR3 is TGTGCCAGCAGCTTAGGAGGTGGTGAGCAGTTCTTC. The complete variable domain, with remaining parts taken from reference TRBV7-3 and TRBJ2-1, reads GAGVSQTPSNKVTEKGKYVELRCDPISGHTALYWYRQSLGQGPEFLIYFQGTGAADDSGLPNDRFFAVRPEGSVSTLKIQRTERGDSAVYLCASSLGGGEQFFGPGTRLTVL.

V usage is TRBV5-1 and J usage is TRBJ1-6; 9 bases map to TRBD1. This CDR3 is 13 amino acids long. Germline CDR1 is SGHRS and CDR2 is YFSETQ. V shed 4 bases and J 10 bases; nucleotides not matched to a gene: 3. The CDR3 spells CASSTDRGSPLHF. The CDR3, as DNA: TGCGCCAGCAGCACGGACAGGGGATCACCCCTCCACTTT.

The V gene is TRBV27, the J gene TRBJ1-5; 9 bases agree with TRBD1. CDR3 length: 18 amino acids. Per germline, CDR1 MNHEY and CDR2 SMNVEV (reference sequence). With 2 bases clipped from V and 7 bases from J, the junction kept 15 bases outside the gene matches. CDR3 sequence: CASSLSGGDRAGLQPQHF. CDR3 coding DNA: TGTGCCAGCAGTTTAAGTGGGGGGGACAGGGCCGGTCTACAGCCCCAGCATTTT.

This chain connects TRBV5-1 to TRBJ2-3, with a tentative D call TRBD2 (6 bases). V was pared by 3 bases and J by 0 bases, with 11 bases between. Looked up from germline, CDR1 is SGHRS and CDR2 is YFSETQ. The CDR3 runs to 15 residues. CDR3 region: CASSSGRTSTDTQYF. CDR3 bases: TGCGCCAGCAGCTCTGGGAGGACTAGCACAGATACGCAGTATTTT.

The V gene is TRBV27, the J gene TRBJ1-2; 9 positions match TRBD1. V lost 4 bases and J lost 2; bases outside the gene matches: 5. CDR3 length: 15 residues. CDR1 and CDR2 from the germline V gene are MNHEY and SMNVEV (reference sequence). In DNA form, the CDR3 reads TGTGCCAGCAGTTCGTGGGACAGGGCCAACTATGGCTACACCTTC. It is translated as CASSSWDRANYGYTF.

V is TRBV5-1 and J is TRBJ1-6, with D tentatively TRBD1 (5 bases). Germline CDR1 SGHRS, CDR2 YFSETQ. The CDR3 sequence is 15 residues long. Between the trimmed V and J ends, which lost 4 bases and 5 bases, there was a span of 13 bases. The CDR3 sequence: CASSSGTVDNSPLHF. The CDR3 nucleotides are TGCGCCAGCAGCAGCGGGACGGTCGATAATTCACCCCTCCACTTT. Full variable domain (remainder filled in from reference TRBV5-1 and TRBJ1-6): KAGVTQTPRYLIKTRGQQVTLSCSPISGHRSVSWYQQTPGQGLQFLFEYFSETQRNKGNFPGRFSGRQFSNSRSEMNVSTLELGDSALYLCASSSGTVDNSPLHFGNGTRLTVT.